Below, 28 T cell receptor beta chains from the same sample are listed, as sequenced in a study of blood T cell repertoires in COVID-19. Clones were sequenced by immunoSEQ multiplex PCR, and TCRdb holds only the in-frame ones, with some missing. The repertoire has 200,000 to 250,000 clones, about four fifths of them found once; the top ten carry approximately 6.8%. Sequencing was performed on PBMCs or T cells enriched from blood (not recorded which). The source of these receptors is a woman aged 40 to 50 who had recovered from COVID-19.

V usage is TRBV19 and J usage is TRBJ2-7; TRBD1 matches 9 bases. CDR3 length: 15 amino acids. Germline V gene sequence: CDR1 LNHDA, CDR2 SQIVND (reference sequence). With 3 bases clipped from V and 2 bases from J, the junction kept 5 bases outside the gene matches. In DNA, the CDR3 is TGTGCCAGTAGTATGGACAGGGGCGGCACCTACGAGCAGTACTTC. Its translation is CASSMDRGGTYEQYF.

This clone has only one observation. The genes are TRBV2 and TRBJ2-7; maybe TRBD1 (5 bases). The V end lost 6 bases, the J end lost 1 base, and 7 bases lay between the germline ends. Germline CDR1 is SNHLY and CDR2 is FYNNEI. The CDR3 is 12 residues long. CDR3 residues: CASSRASYEQYF. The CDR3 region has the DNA TGTGCCAGCAGCAGGGCTTCCTACGAGCAGTACTTC.

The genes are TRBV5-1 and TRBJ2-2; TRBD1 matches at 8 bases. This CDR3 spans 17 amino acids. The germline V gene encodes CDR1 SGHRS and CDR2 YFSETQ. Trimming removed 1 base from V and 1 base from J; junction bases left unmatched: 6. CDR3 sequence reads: CASSLISGQGNTGELFF. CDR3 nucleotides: TGCGCCAGCAGCTTGATCTCCGGACAGGGGAACACCGGGGAGCTGTTTTTT.

As DNA, the CDR3 is TGTGCCAGCAGCCTGGAGGGCTACGAGCAGTACTTC. Translation gives CASSLEGYEQYF. The chain links TRBV3-1 (or the pseudogene TRBV3-2) to TRBJ2-7, with D tentatively TRBD2 (6 bases). Germline values: CDR1 LGHDT, CDR2 YNNKEL (reference sequence). Trimming stripped 4 bases from V and 3 bases from J, with 7 bases between. This CDR3 has 12 amino acids.

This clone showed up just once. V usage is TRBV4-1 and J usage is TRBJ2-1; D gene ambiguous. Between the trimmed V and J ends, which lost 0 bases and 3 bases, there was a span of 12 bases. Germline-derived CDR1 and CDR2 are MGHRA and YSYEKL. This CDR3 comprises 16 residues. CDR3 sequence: CASSQDPRSLYNEQFF. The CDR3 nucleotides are TGCGCCAGCAGCCAAGATCCCCGGTCCCTCTACAATGAGCAGTTCTTC.

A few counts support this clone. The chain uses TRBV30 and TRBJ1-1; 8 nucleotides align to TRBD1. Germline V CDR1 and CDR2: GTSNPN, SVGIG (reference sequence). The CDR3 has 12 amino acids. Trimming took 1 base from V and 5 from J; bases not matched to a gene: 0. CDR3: CAWSDRGTEAFF. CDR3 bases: TGTGCCTGGAGTGACAGGGGGACTGAAGCTTTCTTT.

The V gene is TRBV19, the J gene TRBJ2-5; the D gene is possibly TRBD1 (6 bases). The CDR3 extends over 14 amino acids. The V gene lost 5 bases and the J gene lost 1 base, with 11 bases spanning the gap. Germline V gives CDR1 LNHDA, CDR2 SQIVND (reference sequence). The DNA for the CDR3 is TGTGCCAGTAGTCTTCAAGGGGGCCAAGAGACCCAGTACTTC. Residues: CASSLQGGQETQYF.

The CDR3 region has the DNA TGTGCTAGTGGTTTGGTACTGAATAGCCGGGGTGAGCAGTTCTTC. Protein product: CASGLVLNSRGEQFF. The chain has TRBV12-5 and TRBJ2-1, with D possibly TRBD2 on 5 matching bases. Looked up from germline, CDR1 is LGHNT and CDR2 is FRNRAP. The CDR3 spans 15 residues. The V and J ends lost 0 bases and 9 bases respectively, with 15 bases between them.

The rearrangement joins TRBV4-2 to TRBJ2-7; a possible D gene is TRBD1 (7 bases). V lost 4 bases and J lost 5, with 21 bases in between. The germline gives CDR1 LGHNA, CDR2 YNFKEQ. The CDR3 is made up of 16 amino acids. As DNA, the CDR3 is TGTGCCAGCAGCCCCCAAGGCAGGGGGGTAGCGGACGAGCAGTACTTC. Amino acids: CASSPQGRGVADEQYF.

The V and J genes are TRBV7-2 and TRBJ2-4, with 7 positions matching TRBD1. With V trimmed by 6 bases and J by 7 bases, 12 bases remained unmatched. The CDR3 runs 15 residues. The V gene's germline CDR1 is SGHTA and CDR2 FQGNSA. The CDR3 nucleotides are TGTGCCAGCAGTCTACCCGGGACAGTAGGTAACATTCAGTACTTC. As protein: CASSLPGTVGNIQYF.

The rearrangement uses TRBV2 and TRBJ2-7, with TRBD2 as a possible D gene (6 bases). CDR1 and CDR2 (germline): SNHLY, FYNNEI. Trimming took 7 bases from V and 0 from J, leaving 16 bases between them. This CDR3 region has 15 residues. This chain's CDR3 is CASKGSSVSSYEQYF. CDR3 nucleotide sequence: TGTGCCAGCAAAGGGTCTAGCGTGAGCTCCTACGAGCAGTACTTC.

CDR3 in amino acids: CASSGQSTDTQYF. CDR3 nucleotides: TGTGCCAGTAGTGGGCAGAGCACAGATACGCAGTATTTT. V and J are TRBV19 and TRBJ2-3; D unclear. Deletions cut 5 bases from V and 0 bases from J, with 6 bases between. This CDR3 is 13 amino acids long. CDR1 LNHDA and CDR2 SQIVND come from the germline V gene (reference sequence).

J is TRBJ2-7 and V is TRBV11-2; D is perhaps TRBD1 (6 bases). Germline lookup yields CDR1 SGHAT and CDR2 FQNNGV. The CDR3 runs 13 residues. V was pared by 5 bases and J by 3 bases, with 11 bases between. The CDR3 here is CASSGQSFYEQYF. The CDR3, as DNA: TGTGCCAGCAGCGGACAGTCCTTCTACGAGCAGTACTTC.

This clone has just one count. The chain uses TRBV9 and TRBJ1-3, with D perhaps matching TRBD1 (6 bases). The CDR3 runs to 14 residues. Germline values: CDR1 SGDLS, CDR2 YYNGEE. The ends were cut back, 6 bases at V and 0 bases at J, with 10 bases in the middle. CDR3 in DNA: TGTGCCAGCAATGAGGACAGCTCTGGAAACACCATATATTTT. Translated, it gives CASNEDSSGNTIYF.

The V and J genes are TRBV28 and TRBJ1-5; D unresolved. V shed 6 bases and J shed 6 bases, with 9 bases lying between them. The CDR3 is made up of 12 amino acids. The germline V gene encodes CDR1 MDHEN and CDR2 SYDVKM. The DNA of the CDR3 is TGTGCCAGCAGCGAAGGAGCTCAGCCCCAGCATTTT. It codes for CASSEGAQPQHF.

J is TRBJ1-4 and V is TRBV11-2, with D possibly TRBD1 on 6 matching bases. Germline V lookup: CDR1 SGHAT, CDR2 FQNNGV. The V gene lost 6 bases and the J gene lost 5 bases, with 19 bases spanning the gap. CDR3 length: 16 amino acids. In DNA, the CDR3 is TGTGCCAGCAGACGCGGCTCGGACAGAAGAAATGAAAAACTGTTTTTT. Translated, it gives CASRRGSDRRNEKLFF.

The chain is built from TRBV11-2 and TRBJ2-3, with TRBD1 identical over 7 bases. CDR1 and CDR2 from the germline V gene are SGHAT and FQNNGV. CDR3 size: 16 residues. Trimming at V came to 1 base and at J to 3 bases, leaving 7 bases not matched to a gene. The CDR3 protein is CASSLGLGQTTDTQYF. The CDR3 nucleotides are TGTGCCAGCAGCTTAGGGTTGGGACAGACTACAGATACGCAGTATTTT.

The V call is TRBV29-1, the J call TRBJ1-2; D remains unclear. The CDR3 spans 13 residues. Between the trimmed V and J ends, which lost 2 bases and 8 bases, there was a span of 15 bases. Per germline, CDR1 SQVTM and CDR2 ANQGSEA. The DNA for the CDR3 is TGCAGCGTTGAAATGGGCCCCCTGGTGGGCTACACCTTC. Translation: CSVEMGPLVGYTF.

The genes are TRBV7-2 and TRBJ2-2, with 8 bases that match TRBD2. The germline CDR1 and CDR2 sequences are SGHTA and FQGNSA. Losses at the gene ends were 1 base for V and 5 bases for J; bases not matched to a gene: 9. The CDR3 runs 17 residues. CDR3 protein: CASSLDSGMAATGELFF. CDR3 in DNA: TGTGCCAGCAGCTTAGATAGCGGGATGGCGGCTACCGGGGAGCTGTTTTTT.

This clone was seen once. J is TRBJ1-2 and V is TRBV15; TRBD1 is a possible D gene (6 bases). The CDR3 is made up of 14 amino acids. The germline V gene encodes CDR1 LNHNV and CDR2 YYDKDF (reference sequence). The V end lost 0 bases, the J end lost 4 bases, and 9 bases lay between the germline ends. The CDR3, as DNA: TGTGCCACCAGCAGAGAAGGGGGTCCCTATGGCTACACCTTC. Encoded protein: CATSREGGPYGYTF.

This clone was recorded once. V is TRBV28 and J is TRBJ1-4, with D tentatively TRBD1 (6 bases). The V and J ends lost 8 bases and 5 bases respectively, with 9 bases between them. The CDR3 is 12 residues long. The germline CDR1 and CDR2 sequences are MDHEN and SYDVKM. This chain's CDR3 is CASHDRNEKLFF. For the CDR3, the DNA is TGTGCCAGCCACGACAGGAATGAAAAACTGTTTTTT. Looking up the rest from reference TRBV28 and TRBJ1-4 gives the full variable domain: DVKVTQSSRYLVKRTGEKVFLECVQDMDHENMFWYRQDPGLGLRLIYFSYDVKMKEKGDIPEGYSVSREKKERFSLILESASTNQTSMYLCASHDRNEKLFFGSGTQLSVL.

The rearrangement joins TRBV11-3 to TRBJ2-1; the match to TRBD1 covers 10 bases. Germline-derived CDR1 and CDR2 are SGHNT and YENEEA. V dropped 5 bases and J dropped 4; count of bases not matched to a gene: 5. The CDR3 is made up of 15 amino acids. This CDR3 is CASSPRDRGYNEQFF. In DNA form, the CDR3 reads TGTGCCAGCAGCCCCCGGGACAGGGGTTACAATGAGCAGTTCTTC.

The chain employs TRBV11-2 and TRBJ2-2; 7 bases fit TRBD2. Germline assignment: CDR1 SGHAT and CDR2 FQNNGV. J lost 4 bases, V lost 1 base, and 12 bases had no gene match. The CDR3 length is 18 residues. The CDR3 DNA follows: TGTGCCAGCAGCTTAGTTCCGGGACTACCCAGTTCCACCGGGGAGCTGTTTTTT. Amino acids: CASSLVPGLPSSTGELFF.

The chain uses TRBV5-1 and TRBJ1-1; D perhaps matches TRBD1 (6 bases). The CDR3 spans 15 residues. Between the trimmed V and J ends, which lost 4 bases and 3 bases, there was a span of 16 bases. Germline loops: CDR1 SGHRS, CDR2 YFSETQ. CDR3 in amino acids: CASSTAQGSYTEAFF. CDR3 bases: TGCGCCAGCAGCACCGCTCAGGGGTCCTACACTGAAGCTTTCTTT. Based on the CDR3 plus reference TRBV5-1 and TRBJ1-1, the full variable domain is KAGVTQTPRYLIKTRGQQVTLSCSPISGHRSVSWYQQTPGQGLQFLFEYFSETQRNKGNFPGRFSGRQFSNSRSEMNVSTLELGDSALYLCASSTAQGSYTEAFFGQGTRLTVV.

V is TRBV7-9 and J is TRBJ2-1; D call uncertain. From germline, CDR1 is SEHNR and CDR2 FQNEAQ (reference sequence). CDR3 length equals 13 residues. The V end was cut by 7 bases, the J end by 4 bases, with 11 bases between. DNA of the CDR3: TGTGCCAGCACCCGAGGAACATACAATGAGCAGTTCTTC. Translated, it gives CASTRGTYNEQFF.

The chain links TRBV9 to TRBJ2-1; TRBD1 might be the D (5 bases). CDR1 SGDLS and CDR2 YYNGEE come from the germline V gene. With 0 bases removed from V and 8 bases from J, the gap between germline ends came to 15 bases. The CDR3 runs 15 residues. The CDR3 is CASSVGVGAVDEQFF. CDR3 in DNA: TGTGCCAGCAGCGTAGGTGTAGGGGCGGTCGATGAGCAGTTCTTC.

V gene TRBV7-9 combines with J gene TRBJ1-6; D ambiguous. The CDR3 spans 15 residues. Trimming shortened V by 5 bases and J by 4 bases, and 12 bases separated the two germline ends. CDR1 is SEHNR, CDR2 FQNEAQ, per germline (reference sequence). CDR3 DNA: TGTGCCAGCAGCCGGGTTACCGTTTATAATTCACCCCTCCACTTT. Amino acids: CASSRVTVYNSPLHF.

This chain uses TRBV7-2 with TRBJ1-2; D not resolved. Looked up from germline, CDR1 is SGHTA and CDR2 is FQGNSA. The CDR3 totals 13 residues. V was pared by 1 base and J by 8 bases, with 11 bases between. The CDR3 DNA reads TGTGCCAGCAGCTTAGGACGGGGAGTCGGCTACACCTTC. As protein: CASSLGRGVGYTF.